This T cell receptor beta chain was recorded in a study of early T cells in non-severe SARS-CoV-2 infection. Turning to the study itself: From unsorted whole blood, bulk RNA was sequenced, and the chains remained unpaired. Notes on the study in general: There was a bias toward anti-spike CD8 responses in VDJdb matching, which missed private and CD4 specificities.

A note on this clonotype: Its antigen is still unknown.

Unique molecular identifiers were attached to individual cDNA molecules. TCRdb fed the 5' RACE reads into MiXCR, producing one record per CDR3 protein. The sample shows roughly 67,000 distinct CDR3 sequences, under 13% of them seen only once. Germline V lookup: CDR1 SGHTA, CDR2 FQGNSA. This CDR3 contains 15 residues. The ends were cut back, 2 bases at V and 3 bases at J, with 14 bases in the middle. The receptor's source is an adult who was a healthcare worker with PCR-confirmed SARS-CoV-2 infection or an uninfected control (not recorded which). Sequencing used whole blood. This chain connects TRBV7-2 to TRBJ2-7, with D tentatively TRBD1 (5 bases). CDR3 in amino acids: CASSLIAGPYYEQYF. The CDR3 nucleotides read TGTGCCAGCAGCTTAATTGCAGGGCCCTACTACGAGCAGTACTTC.